The rows below give T cell receptor beta chains drawn from one sample of a study of cytomegalovirus exposure and HLA in healthy donors. Libraries were prepared by immunoSEQ multiplex PCR; TCRdb keeps only in-frame clonotypes and omits some of them. The repertoire holds fewer than 100,000 clones, with about 80% as singletons. Sequenced input: PBMCs. The receptor set was obtained from a man in his forties in good health and CMV-seronegative. CDR3s include the opening cysteine and the closing phenylalanine or tryptophan. A D gene is named only where the DNA matches it firmly. Only some rows state a clone size, as once, few, many or a class for expanded clones.

j_call clone_size d_call v_call cdr3_nt cdr3_aa
TRBJ2-1 - TRBD2 TRBV28 TGTGCCAGCAGTTTACTAGCGGGGGGGTTAGTCGAGCAGTTCTTC CASSLLAGGLVEQFF
TRBJ2-5 - TRBD1 TRBV5-4 TGTGCCAGCAGCCTGATAGGGACAGGGTGGCAAGAGACCCAGTACTTC CASSLIGTGWQETQYF
TRBJ2-2 - - TRBV19 TGTGCCAGTAGTCAGGGGCGAAACACCGGGGAGCTGTTTTTT CASSQGRNTGELFF
TRBJ1-2 once - TRBV4-3 TGCGCCAGCACCTCTCCAGGAGGGGCATACTATGGCTACACCTTC CASTSPGGAYYGYTF
TRBJ2-1 - TRBD1 TRBV4-3 TGCGCCAGCAGGAATGAGGGGGCGCGAGAGCAGTTCTTC CASRNEGAREQFF
TRBJ1-3 - - TRBV10-2 TGCGCCAGCAGTGATGTCGGTTTGGACACCATATATTTT CASSDVGLDTIYF
TRBJ1-1 - - TRBV6-5 TGTGCCAGCAAAGATGGACAGTCAAACACTGAAGCTTTCTTT CASKDGQSNTEAFF
TRBJ2-6 - - TRBV11-2 TGTGCCAGCAGCTTAGAGTCCGTAGGAGGTGGGGCCAACGTCCTGACTTTC CASSLESVGGGANVLTF
TRBJ1-2 - - TRBV25-1 TGTGCCAGCAGTGAATTTACGACAGACCCGTATGGCTACACCTTC CASSEFTTDPYGYTF
TRBJ2-4 - - TRBV4-1 TGCGCCAGCAGATCCCCTAGCGAGGGCAAAAACATTCAGTACTTC CASRSPSEGKNIQYF
TRBJ2-3 - TRBD2 TRBV4-1 TGCGCCAGCAGCCCTCCGGGACTAGCGGGGAAATATTCTAGCACAGATACGCAGTATTTT CASSPPGLAGKYSSTDTQYF
TRBJ1-5 once - TRBV10-2 TGCGCCAGCAGTGCGACAGATAGCAATCAGCCCCAGCATTTT CASSATDSNQPQHF
TRBJ1-1 - TRBD1 TRBV5-1 TGCGCCAGCAGCTCGGACAGGGTGGACACTGAAGCTTTCTTT CASSSDRVDTEAFF
TRBJ2-1 - - TRBV7-2 TGTGCCAGCAGCTTAGTTCTCGACAGGCCATACAATGAGCAGTTCTTC CASSLVLDRPYNEQFF
TRBJ1-2 few - TRBV5-1 TGCGCCAGCAGCTTGGAAACAGATGATGGCTACACCTTC CASSLETDDGYTF
TRBJ2-1 - - TRBV7-2 TGTGCCAGCAGCTTAGCCGGGGACTCCTACAATGAGCAGTTCTTC CASSLAGDSYNEQFF
TRBJ2-7 - TRBD2 TRBV27 TGTGCCAGCAGTTTTGGGGGGGTCCTACGCGAGCAGTACTTC CASSFGGVLREQYF
TRBJ2-3 - TRBD2 TRBV19 TGTGCCAGTAGCTCTCAGACTAGCGGCGGGCAGTATTTT CASSSQTSGGQYF
TRBJ2-1 - - TRBV7-9 TGTGCCAGCAGCTCCCCACTGCCGAGCTCCTACAATGAGCAGTTCTTC CASSSPLPSSYNEQFF
TRBJ1-5 - TRBD1 TRBV29-1 TGCAGCGTGGGGGACAGGGGCGGCCAGCCCCAGCATTTT CSVGDRGGQPQHF
TRBJ2-5 - TRBD2 TRBV5-1 TGCGCCAGCAGCCCAGGACTAGCGGGGGATCAAGAGACCCAGTACTTC CASSPGLAGDQETQYF
TRBJ2-1 - TRBD1 TRBV11-3 TGTGCCAGCAGCTTACGCGGGACAGGGAGTGAGCAGTTCTTC CASSLRGTGSEQFF
TRBJ1-2 few - TRBV28 TGTGCCAGCCAGGTCGAGAGCACCTATGGCTACACCTTC CASQVESTYGYTF
TRBJ1-1 - - TRBV5-8 TGTGCCAGCAGCTTGAACGGGATGAACACTGAAGCTTTCTTT CASSLNGMNTEAFF
TRBJ2-1 - TRBD2 TRBV6-5 TGTGCCAGCAGTTACTCTGCGGGGGGGCCCCACAATGAGCAGTTCTTC CASSYSAGGPHNEQFF
TRBJ2-1 - - TRBV14 TGTGCCAGCAGCCAACTATACAGTGGCGTAGGAAATGAGCAGTTCTTC CASSQLYSGVGNEQFF
TRBJ2-2 - TRBD1 TRBV19 TGTGCCAGTAGTAAACCGGGACAGGGACCGAACACCGGGGAGCTGTTTTTT CASSKPGQGPNTGELFF
TRBJ2-2 few - TRBV5-1 TGCGCCAGCACCGTAGACACCGGGGAGCTGTTTTTT CASTVDTGELFF
TRBJ1-2 - - TRBV5-6 TGTGCCAGCAGCTCCGGGTCGCCTAATTATGGCTACACCTTC CASSSGSPNYGYTF
TRBJ2-5 - - TRBV5-4 TGTGCCAGCAGGAAAGACAGGCAAGAGACCCAGTACTTC CASRKDRQETQYF
TRBJ2-3 - - TRBV27 TGTGCCAGCAGTTGGGGAACAGGGGATACGCAGTATTTT CASSWGTGDTQYF
TRBJ2-7 once - TRBV4-2 TGTGCCAGCAGCCTATCCAAGGGGGAGATCGGCGAGCAGTACTTC CASSLSKGEIGEQYF
TRBJ1-1 - - TRBV7-9 TGTGCCAGCAGCCTGATTTCGGGACACTGGAACACTGAAGCTTTCTTT CASSLISGHWNTEAFF
TRBJ2-7 few - TRBV7-2 TGTGCCAGCAGCTTAGCAGAGGGATCCTACGAGCAGTACTTC CASSLAEGSYEQYF
TRBJ2-5 - - TRBV18 TGTGCCAGCTCACCGAAGTCGGGGAAAGAGACCCAGTACTTC CASSPKSGKETQYF
TRBJ2-4 - - TRBV6-5 TGTGCCAGCAGTTACTCGAGAGTAGCCAAAAACATTCAGTACTTC CASSYSRVAKNIQYF
TRBJ2-5 - - TRBV27 TGTGCCAGCAGTTCCCGGAGGGACGGGTCTTGGTACCAAGAGACCCAGTACTTC CASSSRRDGSWYQETQYF
TRBJ2-5 - - TRBV29-1 TGCAGCGTGGGCCTTCGTGACAGGATTCAAGAGACCCAGTACTTC CSVGLRDRIQETQYF
TRBJ2-1 - - TRBV2 TGTGCCAGCAGCTCTAGCCATGAGCAGTTCTTC CASSSSHEQFF
TRBJ2-2 few TRBD1 TRBV19 TGTGCCAGTAGTCCGCGGACAGGGTGGAACACCGGGGAGCTGTTTTTT CASSPRTGWNTGELFF
TRBJ1-2 few TRBD1 TRBV15 TGTGCCACCAGCAGAGACGACAGGGGGCTTTTCTATGGCTACACCTTC CATSRDDRGLFYGYTF
TRBJ2-2 - TRBD1 TRBV7-2 TGTGCCAGCAGCCAAGGGGGCCAGGCCGCGATTTTT CASSQGGQAAIF
TRBJ2-7 - TRBD1 TRBV27 TGTGCCAGCAGTTCTCCCGGGACAGGGCACTACGAGCAGTACTTC CASSSPGTGHYEQYF
TRBJ1-5 few - TRBV4-3 TGCGCCAGCAGCCAGGCAAGGACACTTACCAATCAGCCCCAGCATTTT CASSQARTLTNQPQHF
TRBJ1-4 - - TRBV29-1 TGCAGCGTTGAAGGGACAGATGAAAAACTGTTTTTT CSVEGTDEKLFF
TRBJ2-5 - - TRBV28 TGTGCCAGCAGTCCCCACGACGGGACTCAAGAGACCCAGTACTTC CASSPHDGTQETQYF
TRBJ2-2 - - TRBV5-1 TGCGCCAGCAGCAGACAGAGTAATTCTAACACCGGGGAGCTGTTTTTT CASSRQSNSNTGELFF
TRBJ2-3 - TRBD2 TRBV5-1 TGCGCCAGCAGCTGGGCGGGGGGTAGCACAGATACGCAGTATTTT CASSWAGGSTDTQYF
TRBJ2-2 - - TRBV9 TGTGCCAGCAGCGTAGAAGTCGGGGGAGGCGGGGAGCTGTTTTTT CASSVEVGGGGELFF
TRBJ2-3 - - TRBV11-2 TGTGCCAGCAGCTTAGTTGCAGTCACAGATACGCAGTATTTT CASSLVAVTDTQYF
TRBJ1-3 - TRBD1 TRBV28 TGTGCCAGCAGTGGATGGACAGGGGATTCTGGAAACACCATATATTTT CASSGWTGDSGNTIYF
TRBJ2-3 - TRBD1 TRBV30 TGTGCCTGGCAGACAGGGGCAGATACGCAGTATTTT CAWQTGADTQYF
TRBJ2-7 - TRBD1 TRBV6-1 TGTGCCAGCAGTGACAAGTGGGGGACAGGGGACGGCTACGAGCAGTACTTC CASSDKWGTGDGYEQYF
TRBJ2-7 - - TRBV5-4 TGTGCCAGCAGCTTGGGGGGCACCTACGAGCAGTACTTC CASSLGGTYEQYF
TRBJ2-5 few TRBD1 TRBV28 TGTGCCAGCAGTTTTGGGGGACAGGGAGGATTGGAGACCCAGTACTTC CASSFGGQGGLETQYF
TRBJ2-7 - - TRBV5-1 TGCGCCAGCAGCGCCGTGGAGCACGAGCAGTACTTC CASSAVEHEQYF
TRBJ2-2 - - TRBV28 TGTGCCAGCAGGGACAGTCCCAACACCGGGGAGCTGTTTTTT CASRDSPNTGELFF
TRBJ1-5 - TRBD1 TRBV2 TGTGCCAGCAGTTGGGCAGGGGCAGGGGGTCAGCCCCAGCATTTT CASSWAGAGGQPQHF
TRBJ2-3 few TRBD2 TRBV19 TGTGCCAGTAGCCTACTAGCGGGAAGCACAGATACGCAGTATTTT CASSLLAGSTDTQYF